The present entry profiles one TCR beta chain with its context. The data were produced by immunoSEQ multiplex PCR, yet TCRdb's version contains in-frame clones alone and is incomplete. The sample consists of about 70,000 clones, 80% of them appearing once. The sample originates from a study of blood T cell repertoires in COVID-19. About the research overall: Samples representing acute and convalescent COVID-19 were sourced from the United States, Italy and Spain. Nucleic acid was either cDNA or gDNA, and it came from T cells, B-cell-depleted T cells, or PBMCs.

Sequences were obtained from peripheral blood. This sequence was found in a man in his 70s who had recovered from COVID-19.

The CDR3 is CSVSWTTDNEQFF. The CDR3 nucleotides read TGCAGCGTTTCGTGGACTACCGACAATGAGCAGTTCTTC. This chain joins TRBV29-1 and TRBJ2-1, with a possible D match to TRBD2 (6 bases). V lost 5 bases to trimming and J lost 5 bases, with 13 bases between them. The CDR3 runs to 13 residues. CDR1 SQVTM and CDR2 ANQGSEA come from the germline V gene.